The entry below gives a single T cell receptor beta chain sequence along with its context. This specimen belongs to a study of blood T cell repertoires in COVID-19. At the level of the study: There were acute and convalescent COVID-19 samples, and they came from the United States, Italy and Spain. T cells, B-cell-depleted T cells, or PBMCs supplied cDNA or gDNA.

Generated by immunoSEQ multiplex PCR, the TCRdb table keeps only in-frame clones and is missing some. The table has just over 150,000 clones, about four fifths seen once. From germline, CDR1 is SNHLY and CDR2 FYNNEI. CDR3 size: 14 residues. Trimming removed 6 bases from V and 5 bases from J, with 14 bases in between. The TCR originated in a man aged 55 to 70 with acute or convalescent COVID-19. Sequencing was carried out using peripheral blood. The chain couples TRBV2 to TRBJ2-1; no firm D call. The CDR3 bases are TGTGCCAGCAGGTTGGAACTACCCAACAATGAGCAGTTCTTC. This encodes CASRLELPNNEQFF.